This T cell receptor (beta chain) was obtained from a study of blood T cell repertoires in COVID-19. This clone has only one observation. TCRdb keeps only in-frame clones here, not all; method: immunoSEQ multiplex PCR. The table includes over 200,000 clones, over 70% detected once. The CDR3 is 16 residues long. The germline CDR1 and CDR2 sequences are SQVTM and ANQGSEA. V was pared by 1 base and J by 0 bases, with 6 bases of the junction left unmatched. The material sequenced was peripheral blood. The chain employs TRBV29-1 and TRBJ1-1; 9 bases map to TRBD1. This receptor was identified in a woman aged 80 or over with acute or convalescent COVID-19. This CDR3 is CSVEGQGGKMNTEAFF. In DNA form, the CDR3 reads TGCAGCGTTGAAGGACAGGGGGGCAAAATGAACACTGAAGCTTTCTTT.